Given below is one T cell receptor beta chain in context. As yet, its antigen is unknown. The sample comes from a study of neurological immune-mediated disorders. Study-wide findings and caveats: Across subjects, no CDR3 amino acid sequence appeared in expanded clones of more than one subject, a finding that suggested private repertoires in all groups. The level of TCR clonal expansion was highest in patients with HTLV-1-associated myelopathy and lowest in multiple sclerosis, where it fell below the level seen in healthy controls.

The cDNA was generated by 5'RACE with 10-nucleotide random UMIs. TCRdb re-called the 5' RACE reads with MiXCR, one entry per CDR3 protein. The repertoire includes approximately 30,000 distinct CDR3 sequences, less than 15% of them detected once, and roughly 2.2% sits in the top ten. Time point given: longitudinal time-point 2. V was shortened by 0 bases and J by 8 bases, with 11 bases between the two germline ends. Germline V gives CDR1 LGHNA, CDR2 YSLEER. The CDR3 loop spans 14 amino acids. The rearrangement links TRBV4-3 to TRBJ1-5, with D unclear. The sequenced material came from PBMCs. This receptor was taken from a woman aged 40 to 55 in good health. CDR3 sequence (DNA): TGCGCCAGCAGCCAAGAGCTGGCTTTAGAGCCCCAGCATTTT. Protein: CASSQELALEPQHF.